The clone carrying this T cell receptor beta chain was observed once. Its antigen is currently unknown. At the time of sampling, donors were nominally healthy, though unrecorded immune exposures were likely. The CDR3 length is 14 residues. Trimming removed 6 bases from V and 4 bases from J; junction bases left unmatched: 8. The germline V gene has CDR1 MNHNS and CDR2 SASEGT. This sample is drawn from a study of cytomegalovirus exposure and HLA in healthy donors. Study results and caveats: Presence/absence comparisons presumed near-even sequencing depth among donors. A cluster of highly shared sequence variants was likely a sequencing artifact.

PCR primers comprised 60 Vbeta and 13 Jbeta primers. Method: immunoSEQ multiplex PCR; TCRdb's copy keeps in-frame clones and lacks some. The sample includes 100,000 or so clones, about 69% of them seen just once. This rearrangement joins TRBV6-1 to TRBJ1-1; 7 bases agree with TRBD1. Specimen: PBMCs. This clonotype originated in a middle-aged man in good health and CMV-seronegative. DNA for the CDR3: TGTGCCAGCAGCCCGACAGGGTTAGGCACTGAAGCTTTCTTT. This encodes CASSPTGLGTEAFF.